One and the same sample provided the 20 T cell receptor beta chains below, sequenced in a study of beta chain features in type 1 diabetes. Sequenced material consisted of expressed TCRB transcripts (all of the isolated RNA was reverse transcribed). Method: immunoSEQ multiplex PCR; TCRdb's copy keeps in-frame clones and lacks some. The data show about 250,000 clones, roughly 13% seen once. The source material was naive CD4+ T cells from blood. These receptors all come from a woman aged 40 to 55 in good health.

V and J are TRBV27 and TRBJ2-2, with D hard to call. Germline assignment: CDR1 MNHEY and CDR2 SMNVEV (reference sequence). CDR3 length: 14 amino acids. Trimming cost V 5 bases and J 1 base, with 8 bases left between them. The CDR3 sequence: CASSPRQNTGELFF. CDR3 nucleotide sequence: TGTGCCAGCAGTCCCCGACAGAACACCGGGGAGCTGTTTTTT.

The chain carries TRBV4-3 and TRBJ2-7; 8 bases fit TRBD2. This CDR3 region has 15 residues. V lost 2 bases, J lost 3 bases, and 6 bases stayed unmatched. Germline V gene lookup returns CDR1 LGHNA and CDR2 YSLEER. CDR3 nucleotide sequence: TGCGCCAGCAGCCAATTAGCGGGGTCAGGCTACGAGCAGTACTTC. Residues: CASSQLAGSGYEQYF.

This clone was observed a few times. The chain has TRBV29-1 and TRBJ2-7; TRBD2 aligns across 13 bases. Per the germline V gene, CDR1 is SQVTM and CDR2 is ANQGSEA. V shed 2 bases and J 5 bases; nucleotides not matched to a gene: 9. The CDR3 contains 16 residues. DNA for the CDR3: TGCAGCGTTGAAACGACTAGCGGGGGGTCTGGGCACGAGCAGTACTTC. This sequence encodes CSVETTSGGSGHEQYF.

The CDR3 DNA reads TGTGCCAGTAGTCCCCGGGGAGCGGGGGGGCGGAATGAGCAGTTCTTC. It translates to CASSPRGAGGRNEQFF. The chain has TRBV19 and TRBJ2-1, with TRBD2 matching over 10 bases. The CDR3 contains 16 residues. V was clipped by 5 bases and J by 7 bases; unmatched bases: 11. Germline V lookup: CDR1 LNHDA, CDR2 SQIVND (reference sequence).

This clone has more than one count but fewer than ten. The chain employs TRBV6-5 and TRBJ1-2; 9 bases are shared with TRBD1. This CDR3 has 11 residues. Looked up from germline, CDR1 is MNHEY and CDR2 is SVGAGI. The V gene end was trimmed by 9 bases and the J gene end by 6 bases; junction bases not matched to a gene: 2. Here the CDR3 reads CASGTGHGYTF. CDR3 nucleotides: TGTGCCAGTGGGACAGGGCATGGCTACACCTTC.

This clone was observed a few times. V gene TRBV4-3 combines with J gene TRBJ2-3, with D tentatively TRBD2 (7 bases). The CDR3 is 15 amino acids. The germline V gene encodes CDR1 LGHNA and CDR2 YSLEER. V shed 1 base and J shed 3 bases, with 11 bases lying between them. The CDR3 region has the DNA TGCGCCAGCAGCCAAGGGGGGGGGCCTACAGATACGCAGTATTTT. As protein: CASSQGGGPTDTQYF.

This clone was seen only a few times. The CDR3 spells CASSHNRETEAFF. CDR3 coding DNA: TGTGCCAGCAGCCATAACAGGGAGACTGAAGCTTTCTTT. The chain uses TRBV5-8 and TRBJ1-1, with D possibly TRBD1 on 6 matching bases. The CDR3 has 13 residues. V lost 4 bases, J lost 5 bases, and 12 bases lay in between. Germline V gene sequence: CDR1 SGHTS, CDR2 YDEGEE.

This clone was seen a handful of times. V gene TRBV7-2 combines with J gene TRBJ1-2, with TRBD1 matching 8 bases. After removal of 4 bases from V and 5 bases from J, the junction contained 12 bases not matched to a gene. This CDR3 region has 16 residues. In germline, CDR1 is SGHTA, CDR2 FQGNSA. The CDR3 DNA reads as TGTGCCAGCAGCTCATGGCCAGGGGGCACTTCATATGGCTACACCTTC. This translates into CASSSWPGGTSYGYTF.

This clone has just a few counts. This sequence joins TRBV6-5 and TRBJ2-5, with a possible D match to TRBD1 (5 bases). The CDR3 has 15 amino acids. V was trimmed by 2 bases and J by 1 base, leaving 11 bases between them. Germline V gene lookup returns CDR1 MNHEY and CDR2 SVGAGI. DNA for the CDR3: TGTGCCAGCAGTTACGGGGCGGCCGGCCAAGAGACCCAGTACTTC. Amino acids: CASSYGAAGQETQYF.

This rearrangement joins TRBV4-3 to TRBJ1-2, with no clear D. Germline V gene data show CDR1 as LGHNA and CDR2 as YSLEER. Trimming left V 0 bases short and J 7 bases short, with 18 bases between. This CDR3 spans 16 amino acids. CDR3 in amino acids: CASSQDVVGDSGGYTF. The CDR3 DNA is TGCGCCAGCAGCCAAGATGTAGTCGGGGATTCGGGTGGCTACACCTTC.

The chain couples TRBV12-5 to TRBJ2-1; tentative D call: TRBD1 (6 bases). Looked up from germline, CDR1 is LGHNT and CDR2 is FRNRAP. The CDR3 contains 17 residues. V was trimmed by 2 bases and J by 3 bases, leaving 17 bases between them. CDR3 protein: CASGLIPTGDDYNEQFF. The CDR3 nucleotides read TGTGCTAGTGGTTTGATCCCGACAGGAGACGACTACAATGAGCAGTTCTTC.

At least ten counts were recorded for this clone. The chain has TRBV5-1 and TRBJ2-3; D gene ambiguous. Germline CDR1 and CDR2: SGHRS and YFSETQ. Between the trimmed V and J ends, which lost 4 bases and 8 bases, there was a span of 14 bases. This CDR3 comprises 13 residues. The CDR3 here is CASSKSVVATQYF. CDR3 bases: TGCGCCAGCAGCAAGTCAGTGGTGGCTACGCAGTATTTT.

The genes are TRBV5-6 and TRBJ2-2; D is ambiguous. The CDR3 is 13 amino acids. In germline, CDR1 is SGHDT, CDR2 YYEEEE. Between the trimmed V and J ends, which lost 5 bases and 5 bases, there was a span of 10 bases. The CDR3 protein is CASRYVRTGELFF. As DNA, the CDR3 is TGTGCCAGCAGATACGTGCGGACCGGGGAGCTGTTTTTT.

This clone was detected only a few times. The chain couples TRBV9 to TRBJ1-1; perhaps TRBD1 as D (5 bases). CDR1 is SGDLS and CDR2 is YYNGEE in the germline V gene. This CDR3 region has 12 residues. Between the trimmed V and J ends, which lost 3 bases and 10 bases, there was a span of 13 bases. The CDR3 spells CASSEFGGRAFF. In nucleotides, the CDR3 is TGTGCCAGCAGCGAGTTCGGGGGGAGAGCTTTCTTT.

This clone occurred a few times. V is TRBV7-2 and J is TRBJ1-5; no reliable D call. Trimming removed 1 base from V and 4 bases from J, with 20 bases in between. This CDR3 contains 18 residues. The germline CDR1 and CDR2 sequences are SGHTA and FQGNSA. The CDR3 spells CASSLDAPSAVANQPQHF. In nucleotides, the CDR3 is TGTGCCAGCAGCTTAGATGCGCCTTCCGCGGTGGCAAATCAGCCCCAGCATTTT.

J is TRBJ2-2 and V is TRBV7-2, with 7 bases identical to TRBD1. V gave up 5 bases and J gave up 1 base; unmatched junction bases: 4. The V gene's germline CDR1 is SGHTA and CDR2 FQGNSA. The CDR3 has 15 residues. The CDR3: CASSPDRENTGELFF. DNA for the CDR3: TGTGCCAGCAGCCCCGACAGGGAGAACACCGGGGAGCTGTTTTTT.

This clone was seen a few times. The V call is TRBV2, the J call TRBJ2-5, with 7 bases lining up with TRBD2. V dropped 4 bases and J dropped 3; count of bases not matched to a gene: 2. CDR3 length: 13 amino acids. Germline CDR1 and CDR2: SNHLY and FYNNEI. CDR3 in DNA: TGTGCCAGCAGTGGGACTAGGGAAGAGACCCAGTACTTC. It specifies CASSGTREETQYF.

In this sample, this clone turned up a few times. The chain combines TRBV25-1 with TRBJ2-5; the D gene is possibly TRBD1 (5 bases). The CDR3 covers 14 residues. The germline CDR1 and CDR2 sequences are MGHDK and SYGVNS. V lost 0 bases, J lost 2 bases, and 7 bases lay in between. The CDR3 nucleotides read TGTGCCAGCAGTGAATACAGGGAACAAGAGACCCAGTACTTC. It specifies CASSEYREQETQYF.

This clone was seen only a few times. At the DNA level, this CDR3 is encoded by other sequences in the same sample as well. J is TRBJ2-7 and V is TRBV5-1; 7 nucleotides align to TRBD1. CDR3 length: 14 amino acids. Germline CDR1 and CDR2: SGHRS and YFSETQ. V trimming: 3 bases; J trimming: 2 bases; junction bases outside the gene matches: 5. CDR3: CASSYTGQTYEQYF. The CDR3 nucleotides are TGCGCCAGCAGCTATACGGGACAGACCTACGAGCAGTACTTC.

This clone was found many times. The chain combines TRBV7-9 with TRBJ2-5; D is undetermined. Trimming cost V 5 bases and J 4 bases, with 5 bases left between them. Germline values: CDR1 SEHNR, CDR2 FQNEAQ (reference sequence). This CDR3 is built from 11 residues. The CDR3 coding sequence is TGTGCCAGCAGCCCCTCAGAGACCCAGTACTTC. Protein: CASSPSETQYF.